One sample yielded the 5 T cell receptor beta chains listed below, sequenced in a study of Graves' ophthalmopathy and Graves' hyperthyroidism. Scientists amplified the TCR beta CDR3 regions from RNA transcripts. A first-round RT-PCR used HTBI primers, followed by a second-round multiplex PCR. TCRdb re-called the multiplex PCR reads with MiXCR, one entry per CDR3 protein. The repertoire includes a few hundred thousand distinct CDR3 sequences, around 21% of them detected once, and under 3.5% sits in the top ten. The specimen sequenced was peripheral blood. The source is a woman younger than 35 with stable Graves' hyperthyroidism.

This clonotype appeared many times. V usage is TRBV4-2 and J usage is TRBJ1-6; the D gene is possibly TRBD1 (6 bases). In germline, CDR1 is LGHNA, CDR2 YNFKEQ. V was trimmed by 0 bases and J by 9 bases, leaving 15 bases between them. CDR3 size: 16 residues. The CDR3, as DNA: TGTGCCAGCAGCCAAGATGGGGCAGGGGAGGGTTCACCCCTCCACTTT. This translates into CASSQDGAGEGSPLHF.

This clonotype occurred many times. The genes are TRBV11-2 and TRBJ2-2; 9 positions match TRBD1. V was pared by 5 bases and J by 7 bases, with 5 bases of the junction left unmatched. CDR1 is SGHAT, CDR2 FQNNGV, per germline. This CDR3 contains 14 residues. As DNA, the CDR3 is TGTGCCAGCAGCCAACAGGGGGCAAGCGGGGAGCTGTTTTTT. Its protein is CASSQQGASGELFF.

This clonotype was seen repeatedly, ten times or more. The CDR3 nucleotides are TGCAGCGTTGATGGGACAGGGAAGGGCACCGGGGAGCTGTTTTTT. Its protein is CSVDGTGKGTGELFF. The V and J genes are TRBV29-1 and TRBJ2-2, with 9 bases matching TRBD1. Germline values: CDR1 SQVTM, CDR2 ANQGSEA. The V and J ends lost 3 bases and 4 bases, in that order; junction bases with no gene match: 6. This CDR3 contains 15 residues.

The gene calls are TRBV18 and TRBJ1-3; the D gene is possibly TRBD1 (5 bases). The ends were cut back, 6 bases at V and 0 bases at J, with 12 bases in the middle. In germline, CDR1 is KGHSH, CDR2 LQKENI. The CDR3 length is 15 residues. CDR3 amino acids: CASSGTPYSGNTIYF. CDR3 nucleotides: TGTGCCAGCTCCGGGACGCCATACTCTGGAAACACCATATATTTT.

This clonotype has a count of ten or more. The genes are TRBV7-3 and TRBJ2-2, with TRBD1 identical over 7 bases. The junction had 3 bases not matched to a gene; V was cut back by 4 bases and J by 4 bases. CDR1 is SGHTA, CDR2 FQGTGA, per germline. The CDR3 has 14 amino acids. DNA for the CDR3: TGTGCCAGCAGCTCGACAGGGTTCACCGGGGAGCTGTTTTTT. Its protein is CASSSTGFTGELFF.